Each of the 28 T cell receptor beta chains below was sequenced from the same sample in a study of tumor-infiltrating lymphocytes in primary liver carcinoma. The researchers produced TCR beta cDNA from roughly 550 ng total RNA with a constant-region primer. The TCR beta library was amplified through three nested multiplex PCR rounds in a modified ARM-PCR procedure. For around 11 cycles apiece, the opening two PCR rounds ran with TRBV1-TRBV30 forward primers and a C-beta reverse primer. TCRdb called the multiplex PCR reads again in MiXCR, with one record for every CDR3 protein. The sample has under 200,000 distinct CDR3 sequences; 65% are singletons. The source of the blood RNA was unsorted whole blood, and germline DNA was extracted as well. Material for sequencing was peripheral blood. These receptors were collected from a woman aged 55-70 years with primary liver carcinoma and hepatitis B virus infection.

Note on this clonotype: The germline gene is not matched at one end of the junction; a read error may be the cause. The chain links TRBV7-9 to TRBJ2-2; the D gene is possibly TRBD2 (5 bases). The CDR3 extends over 12 amino acids. Germline V gene lookup returns CDR1 SEHNR and CDR2 FQNEAQ (reference sequence). CDR3 in DNA: TGTGCCAGCAGCCGGCGGACCGGGAAGCTGTTTTTT. It yields the protein CASSRRTGKLFF.

About this clonotype: Germline is not matched at one junction end, which may reflect a read error. The rearrangement joins TRBV11-2 to TRBJ1-3, with D possibly matching TRBD1 (5 bases). The CDR3 loop spans 16 amino acids. The V gene's germline CDR1 is SGHAT and CDR2 FQNNGV. CDR3 DNA: TGTGCCAGCAACACGGGACTGACTGGCTCTGGAAACACCATATACTTT. Translating it yields CASNTGLTGSGNTIYF.

A word on this clonotype: Because it lacks the conserved phenylalanine or tryptophan at the end, this CDR3 is likely a read error. This chain uses TRBV11-2 with TRBJ1-1; weak D call: TRBD1 (6 bases). Germline V gene lookup returns CDR1 SGHAT and CDR2 FQNNGV. This CDR3 has 13 residues. The V and J ends lost 9 bases and 1 base respectively, with 12 bases between them. CDR3 amino acids: CASSRGGNTEAFL. For the CDR3, the DNA is TGTGCCAGTAGCAGGGGTGGGAACACTGAAGCTTTCTTA.

In the case of this clonotype: At one boundary the junction diverges from the germline segment, which might be a read error. The V call is TRBV11-2, the J call TRBJ2-7, with D uncertain. The CDR3 is 12 amino acids. CDR1 SGHAT and CDR2 FQNNGV come from the germline V gene. The CDR3 coding sequence is TGTGCCAGCAGCCCGAGCCCCTACGAGCGGTACTTC. Protein: CASSPSPYERYF.

The CDR3 DNA follows: TGTGCCAGCAGCGGCAGGAGCCATGAGACCCAGTACTTC. Residues: CASSGRSHETQYF. The chain combines TRBV11-3 with TRBJ2-5; D is undetermined. This CDR3 contains 13 residues. V lost 5 bases and J lost 5, with 12 bases in between. From germline, CDR1 is SGHNT and CDR2 YENEEA.

This clonotype appeared once. This may stem from a read error, because a much larger clone lies one nucleotide away. V and J are TRBV11-1 and TRBJ2-1; D is unclear. In germline, CDR1 is SGHAT, CDR2 FQDESV (reference sequence). The CDR3 is 14 amino acids. CDR3 nucleotide sequence: TGTGCCAACAGCCTCCTTACCGGGTACAATGAGCAGTTCTTC. Encoded protein: CANSLLTGYNEQFF.

The CDR3 sequence is CASTSQGGFGYTF. CDR3 DNA sequence: TGCGCCAGCACCTCCCAGGGAGGATTTGGGTACACCTTC. This sequence joins TRBV5-1 and TRBJ1-2; a weak D match, TRBD1 (5 bases). The CDR3 is made up of 13 amino acids. Deletions cut 6 bases from V and 11 bases from J, with 20 bases between. CDR1 is SGHRS and CDR2 is YFSETQ in the germline V gene.

A word on this clonotype: Its ends do not fully match the called genes, so a read error is possible. In DNA form, the CDR3 reads TGTGCCAGCAGCTTAGTGGATACAGGCTACGAGCTGTACTTC. Residues: CASSLVDTGYELYF. V usage is TRBV11-1 and J usage is TRBJ2-7; tentative D call: TRBD1 (5 bases). The CDR3 covers 14 residues. Germline CDR1 SGHAT, CDR2 FQDESV (reference sequence).

This clonotype has at least ten counts. V is TRBV7-9 and J is TRBJ2-2; 8 bases fit TRBD1. The V and J ends lost 6 bases and 5 bases, in that order; junction bases with no gene match: 8. CDR1 and CDR2 (germline): SEHNR, FQNEAQ (reference sequence). The CDR3 spans 15 residues. The CDR3 DNA reads as TGTGCCAGCAGGCCTGGACAGGGTGGGACCGGGGAGCTGTTTTTT. As protein: CASRPGQGGTGELFF.

This clonotype appeared many times. V and J are TRBV29-1 and TRBJ2-3; D ambiguous. The V gene lost 1 base and the J gene lost 6 bases, with 11 bases spanning the gap. CDR1 and CDR2 from the germline V gene are SQVTM and ANQGSEA. The CDR3 loop spans 13 amino acids. The CDR3 spells CSVEGGAGDTQYF. The CDR3 coding sequence is TGCAGCGTTGAAGGCGGAGCCGGGGATACGCAGTATTTT.

As to this clonotype: At one of its ends the junction is not consistent with the germline gene, which may arise from a read error. This chain links TRBV11-3 with TRBJ2-3; D is possibly TRBD2 (6 bases). The CDR3 runs to 14 residues. Germline values: CDR1 SGHNT, CDR2 YENEEA. CDR3 region: CASSPGSGTDTRYF. For the CDR3, the DNA is TGTGCCAGCAGCCCCGGGAGCGGCACAGATACGCGGTATTTT.

Details on this clonotype: With a much larger clone just one base away, this may be a read error. The chain uses TRBV4-2 and TRBJ1-4; 7 bases are a match to TRBD1. V dropped 5 bases and J dropped 5; count of bases not matched to a gene: 11. The germline gives CDR1 LGHNA, CDR2 YNFKEQ. The CDR3 sequence is 16 residues long. The chain's CDR3 is CASSSTDRTTNEKLFF. The CDR3 DNA is TGTGCCAGCAGCTCAACGGACAGGACCACGAATGAAAAACTGTTTTTT.

This clonotype was seen repeatedly, ten times or more. V gene TRBV6-6 combines with J gene TRBJ2-5; either TRBD1 or TRBD2 may fit D (5 bases each). The CDR3 loop spans 14 amino acids. Looked up from germline, CDR1 is MNHNY and CDR2 is SVGAGI (reference sequence). V dropped 2 bases and J dropped 5 bases, with 12 bases sitting between them. Here the CDR3 reads CASSYGGSAETQYF. CDR3 DNA: TGTGCCAGCAGTTACGGGGGTAGCGCGGAGACCCAGTACTTC.

Worth noting for this clonotype: An end of the junction does not agree with germline; a read error may underlie this. The chain is built from TRBV11-2 and TRBJ2-3; either TRBD1 or TRBD2 may fit D (5 bases each). Germline values: CDR1 SGHAT, CDR2 FQNNGV. This CDR3 has 17 residues. The CDR3 reads CASSLSRGRRRTDTQYF. Written as DNA, the CDR3 is TGTGCCAGCAGCTTAAGTCGGGGCAGGAGGCGCACCGATACGCAGTATTTT.

V and J are TRBV30 and TRBJ1-3, with TRBD1 as a possible D gene (5 bases). The CDR3 runs 16 residues. V lost 7 bases to trimming and J lost 1 base, with 20 bases between them. The germline V gene has CDR1 GTSNPN and CDR2 SVGIG (reference sequence). The CDR3 loop is CALDRGRRYSGNTIYF. The CDR3 DNA reads TGTGCCTTGGATCGGGGACGCCGGTATTCTGGAAACACCATATATTTT.

The V call is TRBV5-1, the J call TRBJ2-7; 7 bases fit TRBD1. CDR3 length: 14 residues. V shed 3 bases, J shed 4 bases, and the junction held 7 bases outside the gene matches. Germline CDR1 SGHRS, CDR2 YFSETQ. CDR3 in DNA: TGCGCCAGCAGCTCTTCGGGACAGACGTACGAGCAGTACTTC. Its protein is CASSSSGQTYEQYF.

This clonotype was found a few times. Given a much more abundant clone one base away, this may be a read error. This CDR3 is CASNLIPTGQMNTEAFF. The CDR3 DNA follows: TGTGCCAGCAACTTAATCCCGACAGGGCAGATGAACACTGAAGCTTTCTTT. The J gene is TRBJ1-1, the V gene TRBV7-8; TRBD1 aligns across 7 bases. The CDR3 covers 17 residues. The germline gives CDR1 SGHVS, CDR2 FQNEAQ.

Notes on this clonotype: One junction end does not reproduce the germline sequence, and a read error may be involved. The chain uses TRBV11-2 and TRBJ2-7; D is uncertain. Germline V gene data show CDR1 as SGHAT and CDR2 as FQNNGV. The CDR3 has 13 residues. The CDR3 bases are TGTGTCAGCAGCTCCAGTGTTCATGACGAGCAGTACTTC. Amino acid sequence: CVSSSSVHDEQYF. Together with reference TRBV11-2 and TRBJ2-7, the CDR3 gives the full variable domain: EAGVAQSPRYKIIEKRQSVAFWCNPISGHATLYWYQQILGQGPKLLIQFQNNGVVDDSQLPKDRFSAERLKGVDSTLKIQPAKLEDSAVYLCVSSSSVHDEQYFGPGTRLTVT.

This clonotype has just one count. The junction shows a germline mismatch at one end, possibly a read error. The gene calls are TRBV14 and TRBJ1-2; TRBD1 matches at 7 bases. In germline, CDR1 is SGHDN, CDR2 FVKESK. The CDR3 runs to 18 residues. The CDR3 coding sequence is TGTGCCAGTAGCCAAAAGAGCGTATCGGACAGGTTTTTCTATGGCTACACCTTC. Encoded protein: CASSQKSVSDRFFYGYTF.

The chain couples TRBV11-2 to TRBJ2-5; possible D gene TRBD2, 6 bases. CDR1 and CDR2 (germline): SGHAT, FQNNGV. This CDR3 has 15 amino acids. The V end was cut by 4 bases, the J end by 1 base, with 13 bases between. The CDR3 region has the DNA TGTGCCAGCAGCTGGGAGGTGCAGGGCCAAGAGACCCAGTACTTC. Translation: CASSWEVQGQETQYF.

Comments on this clonotype: Since the CDR3 does not end with the conserved phenylalanine or tryptophan, this likely comes from a read error. Because the CDR3's place on the DNA is in doubt, the DNA is left out and the CDR3 is given as listed by TCRdb. The chain uses TRBV29-1 and TRBJ2-5; TRBD1 was called by the table and not checked on the DNA. Germline assignment: CDR1 SQVTM and CDR2 ANQGSEA. The CDR3 adds up to 15 amino acids, both ends counted. The CDR3 reads CSVEGGTGERETQYL.

This clonotype was seen only once. A clone one base away is much larger, so this may be a read error. The CDR3 DNA sequence: TGTGCCAGCAGTGCACCCGGGGGGGGTCTCACTGAAGTTTTCTTT. Translated, it gives CASSAPGGGLTEVFF. The rearrangement uses TRBV12-3 or TRBV12-4 and TRBJ1-1, with D perhaps TRBD1 (5 bases). The CDR3 loop spans 15 amino acids.

In regard to this clonotype: This may be a read error, as it is one base from a much larger clone. Without the conserved terminal phenylalanine or tryptophan, this CDR3 likely stems from a read error. CDR3 loop: CASNRDRGQETQYS. CDR3 DNA: TGTGCCAGCAACCGGGACAGGGGACAAGAGACCCAGTACTCC. The gene calls are TRBV6-1 and TRBJ2-5; 10 nucleotides align to TRBD1. The V gene's germline CDR1 is MNHNS and CDR2 SASEGT. Germline trimming cut 7 bases from V and 2 bases from J; bases unmatched to any gene: 4. The CDR3 runs to 14 residues.

This clonotype is a singleton in its sample. The rearrangement links TRBV7-3 to TRBJ2-3; D is unclear. The germline V gene encodes CDR1 SGHTA and CDR2 FQGTGA. The CDR3 contains 14 residues. V lost 0 bases and J lost 0, with 4 bases in between. The chain's CDR3 is CASSLTHSTDTQYF. CDR3 sequence (DNA): TGTGCCAGCAGCTTAACGCACAGCACAGATACGCAGTATTTT.

This clonotype came up once. Compared with germline, one end of the junction differs, possibly owing to a read error. This chain connects TRBV12-3 or TRBV12-4 to TRBJ1-1; 9 bases map to TRBD1. The CDR3 sequence is 17 residues long. The CDR3 is CASSPALGTGRDTEAFF. The DNA of the CDR3 is TGTGCCAGCAGCCCCGCCTTGGGGACAGGGAGGGACACTGAAGCGTTCTTT.

As to this clonotype: This could be a read error, since a much larger clone is one nucleotide away. The gene calls are TRBV6-1 and TRBJ1-2; D ambiguous. CDR1 MNHNS and CDR2 SASEGT come from the germline V gene. CDR3 size: 15 residues. CDR3 bases: TGTGCCAGCAGTAAAGCTTACATCGCTCACTATGGCTACACCTTC. As protein: CASSKAYIAHYGYTF.

For this clonotype: One end of the junction varies from germline; a read error may be responsible. The J gene is TRBJ2-1, the V gene TRBV4-2; D could derive from TRBD1 or TRBD2 (5 bases each). Germline assignment: CDR1 LGHNA and CDR2 YNFKEQ. The CDR3 sequence is 16 residues long. This CDR3 reads CSSSQGTGGSYNEQFF. The DNA of the CDR3 is TGTTCCAGCAGCCAAGGAACAGGAGGCTCATACAATGAGCAGTTCTTC.

This clonotype turned up a few times. The rearrangement joins TRBV12-3 or TRBV12-4 to TRBJ1-3, with TRBD1 identical over 7 bases. J was trimmed by 3 bases and V by 6 bases; bases with no gene match: 8. The CDR3 contains 15 residues. CDR3 protein: CASRSGTARGNTIYF. The CDR3 DNA reads as TGTGCCAGCAGATCCGGGACAGCACGTGGAAACACCATATATTTT.